This T cell receptor (beta chain) was sequenced for a study of early T cells in non-severe SARS-CoV-2 infection. One entry per CDR3 protein, called by TCRdb with MiXCR from the 5' RACE reads. The profile covers tens of thousands of distinct CDR3 sequences, with approximately 11% appearing a single time and about 2.8% taken by the ten largest. The sample holds a few counts of this clonotype. No antigen is known for it. Findings and caveats of the study: Anti-spike CD8 responses were favored by VDJdb matching, which missed private and CD4 specificities.

The origin of this receptor is an adult who was a healthcare worker with PCR-confirmed SARS-CoV-2 infection or an uninfected control (not recorded which). Sequences were derived from whole blood, sampled at baseline.

The CDR3 region is CASSGQVRNQPQHF. The DNA of the CDR3 is TGTGCCAGCAGCGGACAGGTTCGAAATCAGCCCCAGCATTTT. This chain uses TRBV6-6 with TRBJ1-5; 7 positions match TRBD1. Germline trimming cut 6 bases from V and 4 bases from J; bases unmatched to any gene: 6. The CDR3 loop spans 14 amino acids. The V gene's germline CDR1 is MNHNY and CDR2 SVGAGI (reference sequence).